A selection of T cell receptor beta chains follows, all from one sample in a study of T cells in Graves' hyperthyroidism and ophthalmopathy. TCRdb processed the multiplex PCR reads anew with MiXCR; each CDR3 protein has one entry. The sample gives hundreds of thousands of distinct CDR3 sequences, around 16% of which show up once; less than 4.5% is in the top ten. Sequencing was performed on blood. These receptors were collected from a woman between 25 and 40 years old with Graves' hyperthyroidism. The CDR3 runs from the conserved cysteine through the conserved F or W. Fields, in order: V gene, clone size, J gene, D gene, CDR3 DNA, CDR3 protein. D genes are given only for firm matches. A clone size is listed for some rows: how often the clone was seen (once, few, many), or a class if it is expanded.

>TRBV24-1|.|TRBJ2-5|TRBD2
TGTGCCACCAGTGAGCCTAGCGGGGAAGAGACCCAGTACTTC
CATSEPSGEETQYF
>TRBV20-1|few|TRBJ2-2|TRBD2
TGCAGTGCTAGAGATTCCGGGACTAGCGGTACCGGGGAGCTGTTTTTT
CSARDSGTSGTGELFF
>TRBV20-1|.|TRBJ1-5|.
TGCAGTGCTGAAAAGAGGACCACAAGCAATCAGCCCCAGCATTTT
CSAEKRTTSNQPQHF
>TRBV12-3/TRBV12-4|many|TRBJ1-4|TRBD1
TGTGCCAGCAGTTCGGGACAGGAGGGCGAAAAACTGTTTTTT
CASSSGQEGEKLFF
>TRBV20-1|.|TRBJ2-1|.
TGCAGTGCTAGTACCTACAATGAGCAGTTCTTC
CSASTYNEQFF
>TRBV11-2|many|TRBJ2-1|.
TGTGCCAGCAGCTTAAGGGGGGCAAGTACCGATGAGCAGTTCTTC
CASSLRGASTDEQFF
>TRBV11-2|many|TRBJ2-1|.
TGTGCCAGCAGCGCCTCGGGACAACATCTCGGAAACAATGAGCAGTTCTTC
CASSASGQHLGNNEQFF
>TRBV20-1|few|TRBJ1-4|.
TGCAGTGCTAGAGGAGGAGGGTCGGGTGAAAAACTGTTTTTT
CSARGGGSGEKLFF
>TRBV20-1|.|TRBJ2-7|.
TGCAGTGCCGACCCGGTTACGTATCTAGCAGCTTCCTACGAGCAGTACTTC
CSADPVTYLAASYEQYF
>TRBV4-1|once|TRBJ2-7|TRBD1
TGCGCCAGCAGCCAAGAAGTGGGACAGTTCTACGAGCAGTACTTC
CASSQEVGQFYEQYF
>TRBV20-1|many|TRBJ2-1|TRBD2
TGCAGTGCGCAGACCGGGACTAGCGGGGCTAATGAGCAGTTCTTC
CSAQTGTSGANEQFF
>TRBV12-5|.|TRBJ2-7|TRBD1
TGTGCTAGTGGTTTACCCGGGACAGGGGGTTCCTACGAGCAGTACTTC
CASGLPGTGGSYEQYF
>TRBV7-2|many|TRBJ2-5|TRBD2
TGTGCCAGCAGCCCCGCGGGACTAGCGGGAGGGCCGAGTTTCGGAGAGACCCAGTACTTC
CASSPAGLAGGPSFGETQYF
>TRBV27|few|TRBJ2-4|.
TGTGCCAGCGCATCCCTTAGGGGTAAAAACATTCAGTACTTC
CASASLRGKNIQYF
>TRBV7-2|many|TRBJ2-3|TRBD2
TGTGCCAGCAGCTTAGGGGGACTAGCGGGCAGGTATACGCAGTATTTT
CASSLGGLAGRYTQYF
>TRBV20-1|few|TRBJ1-3|.
TGCAGTGCCACGGGCGGTGGAACCATATATTTT
CSATGGGTIYF
>TRBV28|many|TRBJ2-7|.
TGTGCCAGCAGTCCCCCACGCCGGGACATTTTTTACGAGCAGTACTTC
CASSPPRRDIFYEQYF